This TCR beta chain was profiled in a study of T cell changes during pregnancy in multiple sclerosis (dated by TCRdb to the late 2010s). Turning to the overall study: Changes in the T cell repertoire over the course of pregnancy were examined in this study in women with multiple sclerosis.

CDR1 MRHNA and CDR2 SNTAGT were looked up in the germline V gene. V is trimmed back by 4 bases and J by 5 bases, and the junction contains 5 bases that no gene match accounts for. The CDR3 runs 15 amino acids, cysteine and phenylalanine included. The only DNA kept is the CDR3, 45 bases in frame from the first base. This clone showed up just a few times. Its specific antigen is unknown. Base quality data are lacking; no much larger clone is found one base away. The library relied on the immunoSEQ multiplex PCR assay. In its TCRdb copy, this immuneACCESS table keeps in-frame sequences only and misses some clones. Where compared with another copy, unresolved V genes explain less than half of these, and the others have no known cause. The sample table records 75,000 to 90,000 clones; 91% of these occur just once. Approximately 3.3% of the sample is taken by the ten largest.

Material: PBMCs, obtained in the first trimester of pregnancy. The sequence was collected from a female donor in good health, serving as a control in a pregnancy study. Some clones in this sample may be carry-over from other donors' samples. The receptor chain draws on TRBV6-4 and TRBJ2-1; 10 bases in the middle match TRBD2. This receptor carries the CDR3 CASSVVAGGNNEQFF. The nucleotide sequence is TGTGCCAGCAGTGTCGTAGCGGGAGGCAACAATGAGCAGTTCTTC.